This TCR beta chain was identified in a study of T cells in Graves' hyperthyroidism and ophthalmopathy. Study findings and constraints: Expanded thyroid clonotypes (above 0.001) were mostly also found in blood. Using 13 V-J features, a model discriminated ophthalmopathy from stable hyperthyroidism.

As concerns this clonotype: What it binds is not known. The junction differs from germline at one of its ends, possibly a read error.

CDR3 length: 17 residues. The germline V gene encodes CDR1 SGHTA and CDR2 FQGNSA. Graves' hyperthyroidism is called stable when ophthalmopathy does not progress within 18 months. These patients, aged 18 to 65, had recently diagnosed hyperthyroidism lasting under 2 months. RNA transcripts yielded amplified TCR beta CDR3 regions. Researchers ran a first-round RT-PCR on the TCR CDR3 using the HTBI primer set. TCRdb reprocessed the multiplex PCR reads via MiXCR and lists one record per CDR3 protein. The data contain 500,000 to 700,000 distinct CDR3 sequences, approximately 15% of them seen just once; the ten biggest clones take up 15% to 20%.

The TCR comes from a woman aged 18-35 years with Graves' hyperthyroidism. The chain has TRBV7-2 and TRBJ2-5; 15 bases map to TRBD2. Sequencing was performed on blood. The chain's CDR3 is CAGSYRGLAGGRETQYF. CDR3 DNA: TGTGCCGGCAGCTACAGGGGACTAGCGGGGGGTCGGGAGACCCAGTACTTC.